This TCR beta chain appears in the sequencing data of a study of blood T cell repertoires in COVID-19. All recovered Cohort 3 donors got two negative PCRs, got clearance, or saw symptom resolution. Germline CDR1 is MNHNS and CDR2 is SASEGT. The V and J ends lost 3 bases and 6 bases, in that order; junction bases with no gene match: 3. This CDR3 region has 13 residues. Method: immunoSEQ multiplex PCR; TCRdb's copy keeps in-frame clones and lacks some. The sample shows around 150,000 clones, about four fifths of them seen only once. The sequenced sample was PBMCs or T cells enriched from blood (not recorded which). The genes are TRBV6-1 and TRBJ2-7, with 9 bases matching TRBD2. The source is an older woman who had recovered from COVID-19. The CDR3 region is CASSDGGGAEQYF. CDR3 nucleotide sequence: TGTGCCAGCAGTGATGGCGGGGGGGCCGAGCAGTACTTC.